These T cell receptor beta chains were read from a single sample in a study of CD8 T cells in Susac syndrome. MiXCR, run by TCRdb on the immunoSEQ multiplex PCR reads, gives a single entry per CDR3 protein. The sample has more than 150,000 distinct CDR3 sequences, approximately 95% seen once; the top ten hold 0.15% to 0.2%. The material sequenced was CD8+ T cells from PBMCs. The source is a human donor with Susac syndrome. CDR3s include the opening cysteine and the closing phenylalanine or tryptophan. The order of the fields is J gene, clone size, V gene, D gene, CDR3 protein, CDR3 DNA. The D gene is left open where the match is weak. Some rows have no size entry. The others give once, few or many, or a class for an expanded clone.

TRBJ1-6	-	TRBV7-9	-	CASSAQEKPLHF	TGTGCCAGCAGCGCCCAAGAGAAACCCCTCCACTTT
TRBJ2-2	-	TRBV5-1	-	CASSAPGQNTGELFF	TGCGCCAGCAGCGCGCCGGGACAAAACACCGGGGAGCTGTTTTTT
TRBJ1-1	-	TRBV29-1	-	CSVVKVLNTEAFF	TGCAGCGTTGTTAAAGTTCTGAACACTGAAGCTTTCTTT
TRBJ1-1	-	TRBV4-1	-	CASSQFSGMNTEAFF	TGCGCCAGCAGCCAATTCAGTGGCATGAACACTGAAGCTTTCTTT
TRBJ2-5	-	TRBV20-1	-	CSARDGSVYQETQYF	TGCAGTGCTAGAGATGGTTCGGTGTACCAAGAGACCCAGTACTTC
TRBJ2-2	-	TRBV2	-	CASSGKVVTGELFF	TGTGCCAGCAGTGGCAAAGTGGTCACCGGGGAGCTGTTTTTT
TRBJ1-2	-	TRBV6-5	-	CASSYSVSGVGYTF	TGTGCCAGCAGTTACTCCGTTAGCGGCGTCGGCTACACCTTC
TRBJ2-1	-	TRBV20-1	TRBD2	CSARDGRLAVNNEQFF	TGCAGTGCTAGAGATGGTAGACTAGCGGTCAACAATGAGCAGTTCTTC
TRBJ1-4	-	TRBV24-1	TRBD1	CATLGHYRDRGDAAEKLFF	TGTGCCACCTTGGGGCACTACCGGGACAGGGGGGATGCGGCTGAAAAACTGTTTTTT
TRBJ2-1	-	TRBV4-1	TRBD1	CASSQGVHRQGAIYNEQFF	TGCGCCAGCAGCCAAGGGGTACACCGACAGGGGGCTATATACAATGAGCAGTTCTTC
TRBJ2-3	-	TRBV5-6	-	CASSEGGSLYF	TGTGCCAGCAGCGAAGGGGGTTCGTTGTATTTT
TRBJ2-5	-	TRBV9	-	CASSVDGQETQYF	TGTGCCAGCAGCGTAGATGGACAAGAGACCCAGTACTTC
TRBJ2-7	once	TRBV9	-	CASSSTGTEQYF	TGTGCCAGCAGCTCTACAGGAACCGAGCAGTACTTC
TRBJ2-5	-	TRBV3-1	-	CASSQDRVGEETQYF	TGTGCCAGCAGCCAAGATAGGGTAGGGGAAGAGACCCAGTACTTC
TRBJ1-2	-	TRBV2	-	CASSEADIYGYTF	TGTGCCAGCAGTGAAGCGGACATCTATGGCTACACCTTC
TRBJ2-3	-	TRBV3-1	-	CASSHVFGTQYF	TGTGCCAGCAGCCACGTCTTCGGTACGCAGTATTTT
TRBJ2-7	-	TRBV29-1	TRBD2	CSVTGGPRHEQYF	TGCAGCGTAACGGGAGGCCCTAGGCACGAGCAGTACTTC
TRBJ2-3	-	TRBV29-1	-	CNARVGRGSDTQYF	TGCAACGCTAGGGTGGGCCGGGGGTCCGATACGCAGTATTTT
TRBJ1-4	-	TRBV5-6	-	CASSFGDDEKLFF	TGTGCCAGCAGCTTTGGTGACGATGAAAAACTGTTTTTT
TRBJ2-1	-	TRBV9	TRBD2	CASSVEVSGGDEQFF	TGTGCCAGCAGCGTAGAAGTTAGCGGGGGGGATGAGCAGTTCTTC
TRBJ1-2	-	TRBV27	TRBD1	CASRRDSNYGYTF	TGTGCCAGCAGGCGGGACAGCAACTATGGCTACACCTTC
TRBJ1-4	-	TRBV6-4	TRBD1	CASSPRTGFNEKLFF	TGTGCCAGCAGTCCAAGGACAGGGTTTAATGAAAAACTGTTTTTT
TRBJ2-1	-	TRBV28	TRBD1	CASRITGGSWNEQFF	TGTGCCAGCAGAATTACAGGGGGGTCTTGGAATGAGCAGTTCTTC
TRBJ2-7	-	TRBV7-2	-	CASSYSAFGEQYF	TGTGCCAGCAGCTATAGCGCCTTTGGAGAGCAGTACTTC
TRBJ1-3	-	TRBV12-3/TRBV12-4	-	CASSDYSGNTIYF	TGTGCCAGCAGCGACTACTCTGGAAACACCATATATTTT
TRBJ1-4	-	TRBV20-1	-	CSARLSSEKLFF	TGCAGTGCTAGACTATCAAGCGAAAAACTGTTTTTT
TRBJ2-7	-	TRBV27	-	CASSSLPGVTYEQYF	TGTGCCAGCAGTTCTCTCCCCGGGGTCACCTACGAGCAGTACTTC
TRBJ2-3	-	TRBV13	TRBD1	CASSFGAQGEYF	TGTGCCAGCAGCTTTGGGGCGCAGGGGGAGTATTTT
TRBJ1-5	-	TRBV6-5	-	CASSPHGMLPQHF	TGTGCCAGCAGTCCCCATGGAATGTTGCCCCAGCATTTT
TRBJ1-1	-	TRBV5-1	-	CASSLARDTEAFF	TGCGCCAGCAGCTTGGCCAGGGACACTGAAGCTTTCTTT
TRBJ2-7	-	TRBV23-1	TRBD1	CASSQSQGAHNEQYF	TGCGCCAGCAGTCAATCACAGGGGGCGCACAACGAGCAGTACTTC
TRBJ2-7	-	TRBV3-1	TRBD2	CASSHLIAGEADEQYF	TGTGCCAGCAGCCACTTAATAGCGGGAGAAGCGGACGAGCAGTACTTC
TRBJ2-1	-	TRBV13	-	CASRLLGGNDEQFF	TGTGCCAGCAGGCTTTTAGGGGGTAACGATGAGCAGTTCTTC
TRBJ2-1	-	TRBV20-1	-	CSARDFPPTYNEQFF	TGCAGTGCTAGAGACTTCCCGCCCACCTACAATGAGCAGTTCTTC
TRBJ1-1	-	TRBV18	TRBD1	CASSQTPGQTTTEAFF	TGTGCCAGCTCACAAACTCCGGGACAGACAACCACTGAAGCTTTCTTT
TRBJ1-1	-	TRBV11-2	TRBD1	CASSSWDRGHQAFF	TGTGCCAGCAGCTCGTGGGACAGGGGGCATCAAGCTTTCTTT
TRBJ2-2	-	TRBV28	-	CASSQRRARGTGELFF	TGTGCCAGCAGTCAACGGAGGGCCAGGGGCACCGGGGAGCTGTTTTTT
TRBJ1-1	-	TRBV2	-	CASSDFGQGITEAFF	TGTGCCAGCAGTGACTTCGGGCAGGGTATTACTGAAGCTTTCTTT
TRBJ2-1	-	TRBV20-1	TRBD2	CSARDLGTSGRWNEQFF	TGCAGTGCTAGAGATTTAGGGACTAGCGGGAGATGGAATGAGCAGTTCTTC
TRBJ1-5	-	TRBV9	-	CASSVGWGNQPQHF	TGTGCCAGCAGCGTCGGGTGGGGGAATCAGCCCCAGCATTTT
TRBJ2-3	-	TRBV3-1	TRBD2	CASSPLAGSSTDTQYF	TGTGCCAGCAGCCCATTAGCGGGGTCTAGCACAGATACGCAGTATTTT
TRBJ2-5	-	TRBV28	-	CASSFKRGKETQYF	TGTGCCAGCAGTTTCAAAAGGGGGAAGGAGACCCAGTACTTC
TRBJ2-7	-	TRBV11-2	TRBD2	CASSSNPGTSGSWSSYEQYF	TGTGCCAGCAGCTCCAACCCCGGGACTAGCGGGAGTTGGAGCTCCTACGAGCAGTACTTC
TRBJ2-7	-	TRBV27	TRBD1	CASSSTTGGAEQYF	TGTGCCAGCAGTTCCACTACAGGGGGCGCCGAGCAGTACTTC
TRBJ1-5	-	TRBV6-6	-	CASSYSGTTNQPQHF	TGTGCCAGCAGTTACTCAGGTACAACTAATCAGCCCCAGCATTTT
TRBJ2-7	-	TRBV7-9	-	CASSLAAEPYEQYF	TGTGCCAGCAGCTTAGCGGCAGAGCCCTACGAGCAGTACTTC
TRBJ2-4	-	TRBV20-1	-	CSARGQILAKNIQYF	TGCAGTGCTAGAGGACAGATTTTAGCCAAAAACATTCAGTACTTC
TRBJ2-1	once	TRBV7-9	TRBD1	CASSQRQGTNEQFF	TGTGCCAGCAGTCAAAGACAGGGTACCAATGAGCAGTTCTTC
TRBJ1-2	-	TRBV7-9	-	CASSPPVLYGYTF	TGTGCCAGCAGCCCCCCCGTCCTCTATGGCTACACCTTC
TRBJ2-1	-	TRBV12-3/TRBV12-4	TRBD2	CASSSLAGGGDEQFF	TGTGCCAGCAGTTCCTTAGCGGGGGGGGGAGATGAGCAGTTCTTC
TRBJ1-5	-	TRBV28	-	CASSRTFSQPQHF	TGTGCCAGCAGCCGGACATTCTCTCAGCCCCAGCATTTT
TRBJ2-7	-	TRBV3-1	-	CAKQVDGRSYEQYF	TGTGCCAAACAAGTGGACGGGAGATCCTACGAGCAGTACTTC
TRBJ2-5	-	TRBV20-1	TRBD1	CSAPQDRGETQYF	TGCAGTGCTCCCCAGGACAGGGGAGAGACCCAGTACTTC